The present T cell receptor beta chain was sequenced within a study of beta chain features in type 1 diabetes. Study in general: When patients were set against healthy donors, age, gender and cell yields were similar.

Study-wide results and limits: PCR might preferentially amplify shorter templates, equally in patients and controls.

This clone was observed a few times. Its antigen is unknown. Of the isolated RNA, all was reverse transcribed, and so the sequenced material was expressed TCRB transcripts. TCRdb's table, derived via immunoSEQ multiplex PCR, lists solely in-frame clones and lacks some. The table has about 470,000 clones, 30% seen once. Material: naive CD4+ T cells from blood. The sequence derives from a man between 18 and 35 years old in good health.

CDR3 DNA sequence: TGTGCCAGCAGTCCTATACTAGCGGGAGGACTTTACGAGCAGTACTTC. It encodes CASSPILAGGLYEQYF. The chain has TRBV28 and TRBJ2-7; 12 bases line up with TRBD2. The CDR3 consists of 16 residues. The germline V gene has CDR1 MDHEN and CDR2 SYDVKM. J was trimmed by 4 bases and V by 5 bases; bases with no gene match: 9.